This T cell receptor beta chain was retrieved from a study of CD8 T cells in Susac syndrome. Random hexamers were used to reverse transcribe about 0.5 to 1 ug of RNA. The method of amplification for TCR beta CDR3 was immunoSEQ multiplex PCR, covering 54 Vbeta and 13 Jbeta. MiXCR was run by TCRdb on the immunoSEQ multiplex PCR reads, yielding one entry per CDR3 protein. The repertoire holds under 300,000 distinct CDR3 sequences, with 90% to 96% as singletons. V was shortened by 6 bases and J by 8 bases, with 14 bases between the two germline ends. Germline-derived CDR1 and CDR2 are DFQATT and SNEGSKA (reference sequence). This CDR3 is 12 amino acids long. Sequencing of TCR beta drew on CD8+ and CD4+ T cells from blood.

The chain couples TRBV20-1 to TRBJ2-1; either TRBD1 or TRBD2 may fit D (5 bases each). Sequenced input: CD4+ T cells from PBMCs. This TCR came from a human donor with Susac syndrome. The CDR3 here is CSAKEGTDEQFF. CDR3 in DNA: TGCAGTGCCAAGGAAGGGACGGATGAGCAGTTCTTC.